The text below deals with one T cell receptor (beta chain). TCRdb's table, derived via immunoSEQ multiplex PCR, lists solely in-frame clones and lacks some. The sample lists approximately 30,000 clones; 89% were seen once. This entry belongs to a study of T cell changes during pregnancy in multiple sclerosis. V shed 8 bases and J shed 0 bases, with 11 bases lying between them. The CDR3 length is 13 residues. CDR1 and CDR2 (germline): GTSNPN, SVGIG (reference sequence). This sequence was found in a female donor with multiple sclerosis, enrolled in a pregnancy study. The sequences come from CD4+ T cells from peripheral blood mononuclear cells, collected in the second trimester of pregnancy. The rearrangement links TRBV30 to TRBJ1-3; D perhaps matches TRBD1 (5 bases). The CDR3 DNA reads as TGTGCCGGAGGGGCTTCCTCTGGAAACACCATATATTTT. The encoded protein is CAGGASSGNTIYF.